This record covers a single T cell receptor (beta chain). The data are from a study of control samples from healthy donors and cancer patients. The repertoire was sequenced with immunoSEQ multiplex PCR; TCRdb's copy has only in-frame clones and lacks some. The table includes over 100,000 clones, roughly 90% detected once. This CDR3 is 14 amino acids long. V gave up 3 bases and J gave up 1 base; unmatched junction bases: 2. Germline assignment: CDR1 GTSNPN and CDR2 SVGIG (reference sequence). The specimen was blood. The TCR sequence derives from a man aged 40-49 years in good health. This chain connects TRBV30 to TRBJ2-3, with 9 bases that match TRBD2. CDR3 sequence: CAWRERGGTDTQYF. The CDR3 DNA reads as TGTGCCTGGAGAGAGCGGGGGGGCACAGATACGCAGTATTTT.